These T cell receptor beta chains were read from a single sample in a study of OX40 agonist ivuxolimab in advanced cancers. Here immunoSEQ multiplex PCR was the method, and the copy in TCRdb shows in-frame clones only, minus some. Altogether about 35,000 clones are present, 84% being singletons, with the ten largest covering 15% to 20%. The source material was CD4+ or CD8+ T cells sorted from blood, sampled in a trial of the OX40 agonist ivuxolimab. The receptors were gathered from an adult with an advanced solid tumor such as melanoma, head and neck, liver or kidney cancer. The conserved cysteine and the conserved F or W are not part of the CDR3 here. The order of the fields is J gene, V gene, D gene, CDR3 protein. The D gene is left open where the match is weak.

>TRBJ2-5|TRBV4-1|TRBD2
ASSQDPLAEETQY
>TRBJ1-6|TRBV27|-
ASRTPAPNSPLH
>TRBJ1-5|TRBV27|-
ASSLQPLGNQPQH
>TRBJ2-1|TRBV5-4|TRBD2
ASSSGGPDNEQF
>TRBJ2-7|TRBV4-1|-
ASSQDQGRPSYEQY
>TRBJ1-4|TRBV28|-
ASSPFVGAATNEKLF
>TRBJ2-1|TRBV7-9|-
ASSRSSSYNEQF
>TRBJ2-2|TRBV7-3|-
ASSSQGTGELF
>TRBJ1-5|TRBV6-6|-
ASSYPGLYNQPQH
>TRBJ2-7|TRBV28|-
ASSLVVSGGVEQY
>TRBJ2-6|TRBV28|-
ASSLPGANVLT
>TRBJ1-2|TRBV7-9|TRBD1
ASSSPQGVGGYT
>TRBJ2-7|TRBV6-6|TRBD1
ASSSWTGPYEQY
>TRBJ2-6|TRBV15|-
ATSRDPPGTAGANVLT